These T cell receptor beta chains were read from a single sample in a study of CD8 T cells in ankylosing spondylitis. TCRdb called the 5' RACE reads again in MiXCR, with one record for every CDR3 protein. Of under 250,000 distinct CDR3 sequences listed, under 35% are singletons. The specimen was blood, either unsorted or a sorted T cell fraction (not recorded which). These receptors originate from a male donor with ankylosing spondylitis or in good health (not recorded which). Both conserved end residues are part of each CDR3. D genes are given only for firm matches. A clone size is listed for some rows: how often the clone was seen (once, few, many), or a class if it is expanded.

clone_size: few
j_call: TRBJ1-1
d_call: TRBD1
v_call: TRBV20-1
cdr3_nt: TGCAGTGTTAAACCGGGACAGGGTTGGAACACTGAAGCTTTCTTT
cdr3_aa: CSVKPGQGWNTEAFF

clone_size: few
j_call: TRBJ2-6
d_call: -
v_call: TRBV6-1
cdr3_nt: TGTGCCAGCAGTAGGGGACGGACCAGCTCTGGGGCCAACGTCCTGACTTTC
cdr3_aa: CASSRGRTSSGANVLTF

clone_size: few
j_call: TRBJ2-3
d_call: TRBD1
v_call: TRBV27
cdr3_nt: TGTGCCAGCAGTTTGGGCCGGGACAGGGTCGAAGATACGCAGTATTTT
cdr3_aa: CASSLGRDRVEDTQYF

clone_size: few
j_call: TRBJ1-4
d_call: -
v_call: TRBV12-3/TRBV12-4
cdr3_nt: TGTGCCAGCAGTTTCCAGGGTGAAAAACTGTTTTTT
cdr3_aa: CASSFQGEKLFF

clone_size: -
j_call: TRBJ2-7
d_call: TRBD2
v_call: TRBV5-1
cdr3_nt: TGCGCCAGCAGCTTGGCTCTGGGGACTAGCGGGAGCTCCTACGAGCAGTACTTC
cdr3_aa: CASSLALGTSGSSYEQYF

clone_size: -
j_call: TRBJ1-6
d_call: TRBD1
v_call: TRBV6-5
cdr3_nt: TGTGCCAGCAGTAACGGACAGGGGGGGAATTCACCCCTCCACTTT
cdr3_aa: CASSNGQGGNSPLHF

clone_size: -
j_call: TRBJ2-6
d_call: TRBD2
v_call: TRBV12-3/TRBV12-4
cdr3_nt: TGTGCCAGCAGTTTCGGGGGGACTGGGGCCAACGTCCTGACTTTC
cdr3_aa: CASSFGGTGANVLTF

clone_size: -
j_call: TRBJ2-1
d_call: -
v_call: TRBV28
cdr3_nt: TGTGCCAGCAGTTTAATCAGGGAGGTCAATGAGCAGTTCTTC
cdr3_aa: CASSLIREVNEQFF

clone_size: -
j_call: TRBJ1-1
d_call: -
v_call: TRBV7-9
cdr3_nt: TGTGCCAGCAGCTCCCCCCGGGGTCTAGGGAACACTGAAGCTTTCTTT
cdr3_aa: CASSSPRGLGNTEAFF

clone_size: -
j_call: TRBJ2-7
d_call: -
v_call: TRBV4-2
cdr3_nt: TGTGCCAGCAGCCTGTGGGAGGACAGACCCTACGAGCAGTACTTC
cdr3_aa: CASSLWEDRPYEQYF

clone_size: -
j_call: TRBJ1-1
d_call: -
v_call: TRBV20-1
cdr3_nt: TGCAGTGCTAGAGGGGACTACCCGGCCACTGAAGCTTTCTTT
cdr3_aa: CSARGDYPATEAFF

clone_size: -
j_call: TRBJ2-7
d_call: -
v_call: TRBV20-1
cdr3_nt: TGCAGTGCTAGCCCCGACGTGGGAGAGCAGTACTTC
cdr3_aa: CSASPDVGEQYF

clone_size: many
j_call: TRBJ2-1
d_call: -
v_call: TRBV10-3
cdr3_nt: TGTGCCATCAGGGACACCGGAGGGTACAATGAGCAGTTCTTC
cdr3_aa: CAIRDTGGYNEQFF

clone_size: -
j_call: TRBJ2-6
d_call: -
v_call: TRBV2
cdr3_nt: TGTGCCAGCAGGCAGGGATCGTCTGGGGCCAACGTCCTGACTTTC
cdr3_aa: CASRQGSSGANVLTF

clone_size: once
j_call: TRBJ2-3
d_call: TRBD2
v_call: TRBV6-5
cdr3_nt: TGTGCCAGCAAGTTAGCGGGGGGGCGAGATACGCAGTATTTT
cdr3_aa: CASKLAGGRDTQYF

clone_size: -
j_call: TRBJ2-2
d_call: -
v_call: TRBV7-3
cdr3_nt: TGTGCCAGCAGCCTCATCAACACCGGGGAGCTGTTTTTT
cdr3_aa: CASSLINTGELFF

clone_size: few
j_call: TRBJ2-2
d_call: -
v_call: TRBV4-1
cdr3_nt: TGCGCCAGCACCTTTCGACCCGGGGGCACCGGGGAGCTGTTTTTT
cdr3_aa: CASTFRPGGTGELFF

clone_size: many
j_call: TRBJ2-3
d_call: TRBD2
v_call: TRBV6-4
cdr3_nt: TGTGCCAGCAGTGACTCTAGCGGGGGCACAGATACGCAGTATTTT
cdr3_aa: CASSDSSGGTDTQYF

clone_size: many
j_call: TRBJ1-4
d_call: -
v_call: TRBV6-5
cdr3_nt: TGTGCCAGCAGTGCGAATGAAAAACTGTTTTTT
cdr3_aa: CASSANEKLFF